The 9 T cell receptor beta chains presented below share a single source sample, sequenced in a study of control samples from healthy donors and cancer patients (dated by TCRdb to 2018 to 2020). Libraries came from the immunoSEQ multiplex PCR assay. This is the immuneACCESS table as TCRdb keeps it, with only in-frame sequences that have V and J called. A part of the clones is gone; compared with another copy, unresolved V genes explain less than half, and the rest is unexplained. In this sample the table shows hundreds of thousands of clones, 80% to 95% of which occur a single time. The ten top clones hold more than 6% of the sample. The specimen was PBMCs. These receptors all stem from a man between 35 and 55 years old with head and neck cancer.

V gene TRBV7-2 combines with J gene TRBJ2-1; D possibly corresponds to TRBD1 (6 bases). CDR3 length: 15 residues. CDR1 is SGHTA, CDR2 FQGNSA, per germline. With 10 bases removed from V and 2 bases from J, the gap between germline ends came to 18 bases. CDR3 DNA sequence: TGTGCCATTTCCAGGGGCGGCATACCCTACAATGAGCAGTTCTTC. Protein product: CAISRGGIPYNEQFF.

The rearrangement links TRBV5-6 to TRBJ2-3; D may correspond to TRBD1 or TRBD2 (6 bases each). This CDR3 region has 16 residues. Germline values: CDR1 SGHDT, CDR2 YYEEEE. Trimming took 1 base from V and 2 from J, leaving 14 bases between them. In DNA, the CDR3 is TGTGCCAGCAGCTTGACGGGGGCCCTAACCACAGATACGCAGTATTTT. Protein product: CASSLTGALTTDTQYF.

The chain employs TRBV3-1 (or the pseudogene TRBV3-2) and TRBJ2-3; tentative D call: TRBD2 (5 bases). The germline V gene encodes CDR1 LGHDT and CDR2 YNNKEL (reference sequence). Trimming took off 4 bases at V and 0 bases at J, with 11 bases between the two ends. This CDR3 is 15 amino acids long. CDR3 in amino acids: CASSLVGDSTDTQYF. Written as DNA, the CDR3 is TGTGCCAGCAGCCTAGTCGGGGATAGCACAGATACGCAGTATTTT.

This chain connects TRBV18 to TRBJ2-1, with 7 bases that match TRBD2. The V segment lost 9 bases and the J segment 7 bases; nucleotides outside the gene matches: 6. Germline V gives CDR1 KGHSH, CDR2 LQKENI. The CDR3 is made up of 12 amino acids. The CDR3 DNA reads as TGTGCCAGTTTGGGACTAACTAATGAGCAGTTCTTC. Translation: CASLGLTNEQFF.

The V and J genes are TRBV28 and TRBJ2-5; D call uncertain. CDR1 is MDHEN, CDR2 SYDVKM, per germline. Trimming took 2 bases from V and 5 from J, leaving 6 bases between them. The CDR3 is 12 amino acids. The CDR3 protein is CASSLRRETQYF. In DNA, the CDR3 is TGTGCCAGCAGTTTAAGACGCGAGACCCAGTACTTC.

The CDR3 region has the DNA TGTGCCAGCAGTTCTGAGGGCGCGAGTTTGGCAGATACGCAGTATTTT. As protein: CASSSEGASLADTQYF. The gene calls are TRBV6-5 and TRBJ2-3, with D possibly being TRBD2 (5 bases). The V end was cut by 4 bases, the J end by 4 bases, with 18 bases between. Germline CDR1 is MNHEY and CDR2 is SVGAGI. The CDR3 is 16 residues long.

V and J are TRBV10-2 and TRBJ2-2; 10 positions agree with TRBD2. The trim removed 6 bases at V and 1 base at J, leaving 8 bases unmatched. This CDR3 is built from 17 residues. Germline values: CDR1 WSHSY, CDR2 SAAADI. The CDR3: CASRIHLAGGNTGELFF. CDR3 DNA: TGCGCCAGCAGAATACACTTAGCGGGAGGGAACACCGGGGAGCTGTTTTTT.

Regarding this clone: At one boundary the junction diverges from the germline segment, which might be a read error. The V call is TRBV6-5, the J call TRBJ1-1, with D unclear. The CDR3 runs 12 residues. Per the germline V gene, CDR1 is MNHEY and CDR2 is SVGAGI. The CDR3 nucleotides read TGCGCCTCGGGGTTCAGGAACACTGAAGCTTTCTTT. Its translation: CASGFRNTEAFF.

This clone appeared a single time. The rearrangement joins TRBV3-1 (or the pseudogene TRBV3-2) to TRBJ2-7, with unresolved D. This CDR3 has 16 residues. Germline V gene lookup returns CDR1 LGHDT and CDR2 YNNKEL (reference sequence). V gave up 2 bases and J gave up 3 bases, with 17 bases separating them. The CDR3 bases are TGTGCCAGCAGCCAACAGGAGCCCCACCTCGACTACGAGCAGTACTTC. As protein: CASSQQEPHLDYEQYF.